This T cell receptor beta chain was found in a study of vaccination effects on CD4 cells after COVID-19. Expansion of antigen-specific CD4+ T cells with viral peptide pools was carried out by the ViraFEST assay before sequencing. An approximately 10-day culture period preceded the isolation of CD4+ T cells. The CDR3 length is 13 residues. From germline, CDR1 is MNHEY and CDR2 SVGAGI. V dropped 0 bases and J dropped 8 bases, with 10 bases sitting between them. Assay: immunoSEQ multiplex PCR; the TCRdb copy retains only in-frame clones and omits some. The sample yields about 79,000 clones, around 76% seen once. Regarding this clone: Its matching antigen is unknown.

Sequencing was performed on CD4+ T cells from PBMCs cultured with HCoV-229E spike peptides, taken before COVID-19 vaccination. The V call is TRBV6-5, the J call TRBJ1-2, with a possible D match to TRBD1 (6 bases). The source is a human donor who received a COVID-19 vaccine. The CDR3 region has the DNA TGTGCCAGCAGTTACTCGCAGGGGCTGGGCTACACCTTC. It specifies CASSYSQGLGYTF.